One sample yielded the 23 T cell receptor beta chains listed below, sequenced in a study of CD8 T cells in Susac syndrome. RNA was extracted with the RNeasy kit, and a quantity of roughly 0.45 to 1 ug was reverse transcribed using random hexamers. MiXCR was run by TCRdb on the immunoSEQ multiplex PCR reads, yielding one entry per CDR3 protein. The table lists around 140,000 distinct CDR3 sequences, around 86% of them singletons. Sequenced input: CD8+ T cells from PBMCs. Receptors were obtained from a human donor with multiple sclerosis.

The V call is TRBV11-3, the J call TRBJ2-5, with 8 bases identical to TRBD1. Germline V gene sequence: CDR1 SGHNT, CDR2 YENEEA. V gave up 7 bases and J gave up 4 bases; unmatched junction bases: 14. The CDR3 has 16 residues. Here the CDR3 DNA reads TGTGCCAGCACCCCACGCCGGACAGGGAAGGCAGAGACCCAGTACTTC. It codes for CASTPRRTGKAETQYF. Drawing the rest from reference TRBV11-3 and TRBJ2-5, the complete variable domain is EAGVVQSPRYKIIEKKQPVAFWCNPISGHNTLYWYLQNLGQGPELLIRYENEEAVDDSQLPKDRFSAERLKGVDSTLKIQPAELGDSAVYLCASTPRRTGKAETQYFGPGTRLLVL.

The CDR3 region is CASSPPRYGTSQETQYF. CDR3 nucleotide sequence: TGTGCCAGCAGCCCCCCGCGGTACGGGACATCTCAAGAGACCCAGTACTTC. The chain couples TRBV7-9 to TRBJ2-5; possible D gene TRBD1, 6 bases. The V gene lost 5 bases and the J gene lost 2 bases, with 21 bases spanning the gap. The germline CDR1 and CDR2 sequences are SEHNR and FQNEAQ (reference sequence). This CDR3 region has 17 residues.

V usage is TRBV19 and J usage is TRBJ1-4; no firm D call. With 7 bases removed from V and 5 bases from J, the gap between germline ends came to 11 bases. There are 13 residues in the CDR3. Per germline, CDR1 LNHDA and CDR2 SQIVND (reference sequence). CDR3 in amino acids: CASKNTVNEKLFF. CDR3 in DNA: TGTGCCAGTAAAAACACGGTCAATGAAAAACTGTTTTTT.

The J gene is TRBJ1-2, the V gene TRBV27; 8 nucleotides agree with TRBD1. V lost 4 bases and J lost 2; bases outside the gene matches: 6. This CDR3 comprises 15 residues. Germline-derived CDR1 and CDR2 are MNHEY and SMNVEV (reference sequence). In DNA form, the CDR3 reads TGTGCCAGCAGTTCGTACAGGGGGAGGAACTATGGCTACACCTTC. As protein: CASSSYRGRNYGYTF.

V gene TRBV12-3 or TRBV12-4 combines with J gene TRBJ1-2; 12 bases agree with TRBD1. V lost 2 bases, J lost 4 bases, and 11 bases stayed unmatched. This CDR3 has 18 residues. The CDR3 region has the DNA TGTGCCAGCAGTTTATTCTCTGGGGACAGGGGGCTCAGCTATGGCTACACCTTC. This encodes CASSLFSGDRGLSYGYTF.

The rearrangement uses TRBV19 and TRBJ2-4; 8 bases fit TRBD2. V was pared by 4 bases and J by 2 bases, with 10 bases of the junction left unmatched. Germline loops: CDR1 LNHDA, CDR2 SQIVND (reference sequence). The length of the CDR3 is 17 residues. DNA for the CDR3: TGTGCCAGTAGTACCCTTTCCGGGAGGGTAACCAAAAACATTCAGTACTTC. Residues: CASSTLSGRVTKNIQYF.

V gene TRBV11-3 combines with J gene TRBJ2-7; no clear D gene. From germline, CDR1 is SGHNT and CDR2 YENEEA. V was shortened by 5 bases and J by 3 bases, with 11 bases between the two germline ends. CDR3 length: 13 amino acids. CDR3 bases: TGTGCCAGCAGCCCGAGTCCCGGCTACGAGCAGTACGTC. Encoded protein: CASSPSPGYEQYV.

The chain has TRBV5-6 and TRBJ1-2; D gene ambiguous. V gave up 3 bases and J gave up 4 bases, with 22 bases separating them. The CDR3 contains 17 residues. The V gene's germline CDR1 is SGHDT and CDR2 YYEEEE. Here the CDR3 DNA reads TGTGCCAGCAGCTCATACCTCCTAGGCTCCGCGCCCTATGGCTACACCTTC. Translation: CASSSYLLGSAPYGYTF. The full variable domain, completed using reference TRBV5-6 and TRBJ1-2, is DAGVTQSPTHLIKTRGQQVTLRCSPKSGHDTVSWYQQALGQGPQFIFQYYEEEERQRGNFPDRFSGHQFPNYSSELNVNALLLGDSALYLCASSSYLLGSAPYGYTFGSGTRLTVV.

The chain employs TRBV30 and TRBJ1-1; D ambiguous. Germline V lookup: CDR1 GTSNPN, CDR2 SVGIG (reference sequence). V was shortened by 0 bases and J by 8 bases, with 10 bases between the two germline ends. The CDR3 contains 12 residues. The CDR3 sequence: CAWSVSGQEAFF. The CDR3 DNA follows: TGTGCCTGGAGTGTAAGCGGTCAGGAAGCTTTCTTT.

The genes are TRBV6-2 or TRBV6-3 and TRBJ1-1; D is unclear. The CDR3 runs to 13 residues. V shed 2 bases and J shed 5 bases, with 9 bases lying between them. CDR1 MNHEY and CDR2 SVGEGT come from the germline V gene. The CDR3 here is CASSYGGLTEAFF. CDR3 nucleotides: TGTGCCAGCAGTTACGGTGGCCTTACTGAAGCTTTCTTT.

The CDR3 region is CASSLVGGPRRAFF. The CDR3 DNA is TGTGCCAGCAGTTTGGTGGGCGGCCCAAGGAGAGCTTTCTTT. J is TRBJ1-1 and V is TRBV27; no clear D gene. Trimming shortened V by 3 bases and J by 10 bases, and 18 bases separated the two germline ends. This CDR3 contains 14 residues. Per germline, CDR1 MNHEY and CDR2 SMNVEV (reference sequence).

This clonotype showed up just a few times. The CDR3 here is CASSPDTRDNSYEQYF. CDR3 nucleotides: TGTGCCAGCAGCCCCGATACCCGGGACAACTCCTACGAGCAGTACTTC. V gene TRBV3-1 combines with J gene TRBJ2-7; possible D gene TRBD1, 6 bases. Germline lookup yields CDR1 LGHDT and CDR2 YNNKEL (reference sequence). CDR3 length: 16 amino acids. Trimming shortened V by 4 bases and J by 0 bases, and 16 bases separated the two germline ends.

This rearrangement joins TRBV19 to TRBJ2-7; TRBD1 might be the D (6 bases). The ends were cut back, 3 bases at V and 0 bases at J, with 9 bases in the middle. Germline V gene lookup returns CDR1 LNHDA and CDR2 SQIVND (reference sequence). This CDR3 has 14 residues. The DNA for the CDR3 is TGTGCCAGTAGTATTGGACAGAACTCCTACGAGCAGTACTTC. Amino acids: CASSIGQNSYEQYF.

The CDR3 DNA follows: TGTGCCAGCAGTTTTGGGAGCGTGAACACTGAAGCTTTCTTT. This sequence encodes CASSFGSVNTEAFF. The genes are TRBV27 and TRBJ1-1, with D unresolved. This CDR3 region has 14 residues. The V gene's germline CDR1 is MNHEY and CDR2 SMNVEV (reference sequence). The V gene lost 3 bases and the J gene lost 0 bases, with 8 bases spanning the gap.

This chain connects TRBV7-9 to TRBJ1-1; 7 nucleotides align to TRBD1. Germline loops: CDR1 SEHNR, CDR2 FQNEAQ (reference sequence). The CDR3 has 12 residues. V trimming: 11 bases; J trimming: 2 bases; junction bases outside the gene matches: 5. The CDR3 nucleotides are TGTGCCGGGGGACAGAGTAACACTGAAGCTTTCTTT. It specifies CAGGQSNTEAFF. Combining the CDR3 with reference TRBV7-9 and TRBJ1-1 gives the whole variable domain DTGVSQNPRHKITKRGQNVTFRCDPISEHNRLYWYRQTLGQGPEFLTYFQNEAQLEKSRLLSDRFSAERPKGSFSTLEIQRTEQGDSAMYLCAGGQSNTEAFFGQGTRLTVV.

This chain links TRBV7-8 with TRBJ2-5; 11 bases are a match to TRBD1. The length of the CDR3 is 14 residues. Germline V lookup: CDR1 SGHVS, CDR2 FQNEAQ. With V trimmed by 6 bases and J by 2 bases, 2 bases remained unmatched. The CDR3 DNA follows: TGTGCCAGCAGGAGGGACAGGGGGCAAGAGACCCAGTACTTC. It yields the protein CASRRDRGQETQYF.

The chain has TRBV5-1 and TRBJ2-1; TRBD2 aligns across 8 bases. From germline, CDR1 is SGHRS and CDR2 YFSETQ. CDR3 length equals 16 residues. V gave up 0 bases and J gave up 7 bases; unmatched junction bases: 9. The CDR3 region is CASSLGPTERGNEQFF. In nucleotides, the CDR3 is TGCGCCAGCAGCTTGGGACCCACGGAGCGGGGGAATGAGCAGTTCTTC.

The gene calls are TRBV29-1 and TRBJ2-5; weak D call: TRBD1 (5 bases). CDR1 and CDR2 from the germline V gene are SQVTM and ANQGSEA. V was pared by 6 bases and J by 0 bases, with 14 bases between. This CDR3 has 14 amino acids. CDR3 nucleotide sequence: TGCAGCGTCTCTCCCGACAGCCACCAAGAGACCCAGTACTTC. It translates to CSVSPDSHQETQYF.

V usage is TRBV19 and J usage is TRBJ1-1; 7 bases agree with TRBD1. CDR1 LNHDA and CDR2 SQIVND come from the germline V gene (reference sequence). The J segment lost 8 bases and the V segment lost 4 bases, leaving 22 bases of the junction unmatched. This CDR3 has 18 amino acids. CDR3 region: CASSTTLQGIPDRHEAFF. Here the CDR3 DNA reads TGTGCCAGTAGTACCACCTTACAAGGGATTCCGGACAGGCACGAAGCTTTCTTT. The whole variable domain, filled in from reference TRBV19 and TRBJ1-1, reads DGGITQSPKYLFRKEGQNVTLSCEQNLNHDAMYWYRQDPGQGLRLIYYSQIVNDFQKGDIAEGYSVSREKKESFPLTVTSAQKNPTAFYLCASSTTLQGIPDRHEAFFGQGTRLTVV.

The V and J genes are TRBV19 and TRBJ1-3; D gene ambiguous. The germline V gene has CDR1 LNHDA and CDR2 SQIVND (reference sequence). V was pared by 8 bases and J by 0 bases, with 8 bases between. The CDR3 length is 13 residues. CDR3 sequence reads: CASSWSSGNTIYF. CDR3 DNA sequence: TGTGCCAGTTCGTGGAGCTCTGGAAACACCATATATTTT. Using reference TRBV19 and TRBJ1-3 for the parts outside the CDR3, the full variable domain is DGGITQSPKYLFRKEGQNVTLSCEQNLNHDAMYWYRQDPGQGLRLIYYSQIVNDFQKGDIAEGYSVSREKKESFPLTVTSAQKNPTAFYLCASSWSSGNTIYFGEGSWLTVV.

This chain links TRBV27 with TRBJ2-1; 8 nucleotides align to TRBD2. The trim removed 5 bases at V and 7 bases at J, leaving 7 bases unmatched. Germline CDR1 reads MNHEY; CDR2 reads SMNVEV (reference sequence). CDR3 length: 14 amino acids. CDR3 in DNA: TGTGCCAGCAGTGCCCGGACTAGCATAAATGAGCAGTTCTTC. Amino acid sequence: CASSARTSINEQFF.

The chain recombines TRBV5-4 with TRBJ1-1, with 7 bases matching TRBD1. The ends lost 1 base at V and 4 bases at J; junction bases unmatched: 4. This CDR3 has 14 amino acids. The germline gives CDR1 SGHNT, CDR2 YYREEE (reference sequence). The CDR3 loop is CASSLLSGGTEAFF. DNA for the CDR3: TGTGCCAGCAGCTTGTTGTCAGGGGGCACTGAAGCTTTCTTT. Together with reference TRBV5-4 and TRBJ1-1, the CDR3 gives the full variable domain: ETGVTQSPTHLIKTRGQQVTLRCSSQSGHNTVSWYQQALGQGPQFIFQYYREEENGRGNFPPRFSGLQFPNYSSELNVNALELDDSALYLCASSLLSGGTEAFFGQGTRLTVV.

On this clonotype itself: Without the conserved terminal phenylalanine or tryptophan, this CDR3 likely stems from a read error. The CDR3 bases are TGTGCCAGCAGCTTAGATATTCGGGACACGTCCTACGAGCAGTACCTC. The encoded protein is CASSLDIRDTSYEQYL. The V and J genes are TRBV7-9 and TRBJ2-7; D perhaps matches TRBD1 (6 bases). Germline values: CDR1 SEHNR, CDR2 FQNEAQ (reference sequence). The CDR3 runs 16 residues. V gave up 1 base and J gave up 1 base, with 14 bases separating them.